This T cell receptor (beta chain) appears in the sequencing data of a study of technical replicates of blood from several donors. Produced via immunoSEQ multiplex PCR; TCRdb's table is partial and in-frame only. Here the sample spans tens of thousands of clones, 75% to 95% being singletons. J gave up 6 bases and V 2 bases, and 9 bases lay outside the gene matches. Per germline, CDR1 MGHRA and CDR2 YSYEKL. The CDR3 has 18 residues. The V call is TRBV4-1, the J call TRBJ2-3; TRBD2 agrees at 15 bases. Sequencing was performed on T cells isolated from PBMCs. The clonotype was recovered from a human donor in good health. CDR3 protein: CASSQLTGTSGGLDTQYF. The CDR3 region has the DNA TGCGCCAGCAGCCAACTCACCGGGACTAGCGGGGGGTTGGATACGCAGTATTTT.